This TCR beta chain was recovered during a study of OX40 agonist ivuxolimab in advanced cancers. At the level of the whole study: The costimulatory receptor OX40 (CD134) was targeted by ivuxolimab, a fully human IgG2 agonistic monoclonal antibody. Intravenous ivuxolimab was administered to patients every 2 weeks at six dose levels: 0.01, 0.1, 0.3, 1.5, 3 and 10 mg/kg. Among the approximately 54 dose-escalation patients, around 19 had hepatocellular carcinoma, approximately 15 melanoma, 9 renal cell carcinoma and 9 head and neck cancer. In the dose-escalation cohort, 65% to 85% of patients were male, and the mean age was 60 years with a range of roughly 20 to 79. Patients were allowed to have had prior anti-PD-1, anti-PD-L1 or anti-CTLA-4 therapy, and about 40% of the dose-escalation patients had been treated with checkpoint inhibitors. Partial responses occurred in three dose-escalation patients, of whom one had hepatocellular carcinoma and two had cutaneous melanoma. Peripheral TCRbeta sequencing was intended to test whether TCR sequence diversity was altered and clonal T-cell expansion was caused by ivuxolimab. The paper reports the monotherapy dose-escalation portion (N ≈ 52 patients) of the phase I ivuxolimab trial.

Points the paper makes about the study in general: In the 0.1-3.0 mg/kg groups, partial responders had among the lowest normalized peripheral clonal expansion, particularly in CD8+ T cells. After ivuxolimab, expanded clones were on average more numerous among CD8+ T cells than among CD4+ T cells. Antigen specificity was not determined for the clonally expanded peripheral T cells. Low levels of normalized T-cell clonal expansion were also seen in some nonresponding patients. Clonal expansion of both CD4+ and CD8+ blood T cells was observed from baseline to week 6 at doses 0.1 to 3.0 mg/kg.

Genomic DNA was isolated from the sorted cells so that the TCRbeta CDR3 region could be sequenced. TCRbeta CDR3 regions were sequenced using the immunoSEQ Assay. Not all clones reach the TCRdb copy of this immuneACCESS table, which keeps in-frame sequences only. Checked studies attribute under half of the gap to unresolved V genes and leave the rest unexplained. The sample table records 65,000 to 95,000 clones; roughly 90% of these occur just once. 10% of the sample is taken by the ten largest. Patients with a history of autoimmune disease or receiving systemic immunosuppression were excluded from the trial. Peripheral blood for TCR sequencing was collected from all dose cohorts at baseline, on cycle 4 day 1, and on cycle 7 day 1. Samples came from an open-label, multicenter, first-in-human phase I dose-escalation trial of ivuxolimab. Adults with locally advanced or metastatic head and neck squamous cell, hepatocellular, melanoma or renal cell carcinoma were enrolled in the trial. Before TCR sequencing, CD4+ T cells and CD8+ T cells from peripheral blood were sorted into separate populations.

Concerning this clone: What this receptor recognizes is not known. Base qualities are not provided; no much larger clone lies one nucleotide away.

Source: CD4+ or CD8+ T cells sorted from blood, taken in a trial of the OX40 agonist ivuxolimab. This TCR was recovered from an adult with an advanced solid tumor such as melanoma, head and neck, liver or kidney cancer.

The DNA sequence is TGTGCCAGCAGTCCCCGGGACAGGGTGGGGGAGCTGTTTTTT. It specifies CASSPRDRVGELFF. The chain is made from TRBV28 and TRBJ2-2, with 9 junctional bases fitting TRBD1. Trimming removed 5 bases from V and 8 bases from J; the gene matches leave 6 bases unexplained. Spanning cysteine to phenylalanine, the CDR3 consists of 14 amino acids. Only the CDR3 region is kept as DNA, spanning 42 bases read in frame from base 1. CDR1 and CDR2, per the germline V gene, are MDHEN and SYDVKM.